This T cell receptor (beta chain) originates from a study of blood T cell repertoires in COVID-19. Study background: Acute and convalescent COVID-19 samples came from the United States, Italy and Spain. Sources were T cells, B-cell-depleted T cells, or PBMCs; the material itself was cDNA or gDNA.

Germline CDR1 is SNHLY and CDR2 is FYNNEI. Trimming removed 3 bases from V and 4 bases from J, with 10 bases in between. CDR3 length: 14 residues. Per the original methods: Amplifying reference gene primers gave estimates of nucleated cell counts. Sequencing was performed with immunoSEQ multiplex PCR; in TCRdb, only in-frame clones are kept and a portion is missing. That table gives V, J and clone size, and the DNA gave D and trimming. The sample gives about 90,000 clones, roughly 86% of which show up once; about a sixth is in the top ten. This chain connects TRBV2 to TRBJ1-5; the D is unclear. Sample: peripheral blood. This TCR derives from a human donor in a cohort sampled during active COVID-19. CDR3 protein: CASSEAARNQPQHF. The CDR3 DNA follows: TGTGCCAGCAGTGAGGCGGCCCGGAATCAGCCCCAGCATTTT.